The 11 T cell receptor beta chains given below trace back to one sample, sequenced in a study of T-cell memory formation after mild COVID-19. TCRdb recomputed calls from the 5' RACE reads with MiXCR, one row per CDR3 protein. The top ten clones hold less than 25% of a sample with approximately 290,000 distinct CDR3 sequences, 8.2% of them seen once. The specimen sequenced was PBMCs or a T cell subset sorted from them (not recorded which). These receptor sequences come from a man aged 18 to 35 who had mild COVID-19 (a few samples of this study predate the infection). Cell type and time point are not known.

This sequence joins TRBV6-1 and TRBJ1-6, with a weak D call TRBD1 (5 bases). The CDR3 has 18 residues. Per the germline V gene, CDR1 is MNHNS and CDR2 is SASEGT. V shed 4 bases and J shed 7 bases, with 23 bases lying between them. The CDR3 DNA reads TGTGCCAGCAGTGTCACCGATCCGGGACTTGGAATCAATTCACCCCTCCACTTT. It specifies CASSVTDPGLGINSPLHF.

This clonotype was recorded at least ten times. The chain joins TRBV6-5 to TRBJ2-3; possibly TRBD1 or TRBD2 for D (5 bases each). The CDR3 loop spans 15 amino acids. Trimming left V 3 bases short and J 3 bases short, with 13 bases between. The germline V gene has CDR1 MNHEY and CDR2 SVGAGI. CDR3 bases: TGTGCCAGCAGTTATGGGACGACGGGAACAGATACGCAGTATTTT. As protein: CASSYGTTGTDTQYF.

The chain joins TRBV4-1 to TRBJ2-3; D is possibly TRBD1 (5 bases). Germline V gives CDR1 MGHRA, CDR2 YSYEKL. V was shortened by 1 base and J by 3 bases, with 11 bases between the two germline ends. CDR3 size: 15 residues. The CDR3: CASSQVSRVTDTQYF. CDR3 coding DNA: TGCGCCAGCAGCCAAGTGTCCAGGGTTACAGATACGCAGTATTTT.

This clonotype was detected only a few times. The V call is TRBV6-6, the J call TRBJ2-3; 13 bases are a match to TRBD2. Trimming at V came to 6 bases and at J to 7 bases, leaving 13 bases not matched to a gene. Looked up from germline, CDR1 is MNHNY and CDR2 is SVGAGI (reference sequence). CDR3 length equals 17 residues. The DNA of the CDR3 is TGTGCCAGCAGCCCGGGACTAGCGGGGTACAAGAGCTATACGCAGTATTTT. Protein sequence: CASSPGLAGYKSYTQYF.

In its sample, this clonotype was seen a few times. The chain links TRBV20-1 to TRBJ2-5, with D possibly matching TRBD2 (5 bases). The CDR3 has 14 amino acids. The V end was cut by 4 bases, the J end by 5 bases, with 17 bases between. Germline V lookup: CDR1 DFQATT, CDR2 SNEGSKA (reference sequence). This CDR3 reads CSAMRGLISETQYF. Here the CDR3 DNA reads TGCAGTGCTATGCGCGGACTCATTTCGGAGACCCAGTACTTC.

This clonotype was observed a few times. The chain couples TRBV5-6 to TRBJ1-5; 7 bases fit TRBD1. The length of the CDR3 is 15 residues. Looked up from germline, CDR1 is SGHDT and CDR2 is YYEEEE. V dropped 4 bases and J dropped 1; count of bases not matched to a gene: 5. In DNA, the CDR3 is TGTGCCAGCAGCGAGGGGGCGGGGAGCAATCAGCCCCAGCATTTT. As protein: CASSEGAGSNQPQHF.

In its sample, this clonotype was seen a few times. This chain uses TRBV4-1 with TRBJ1-5; D ambiguous. Germline V gene sequence: CDR1 MGHRA, CDR2 YSYEKL. V lost 0 bases, J lost 7 bases, and 10 bases lay in between. This CDR3 has 14 residues. CDR3 protein: CASSQEGWAQPQHF. As DNA, the CDR3 is TGCGCCAGCAGCCAAGAAGGGTGGGCCCAGCCCCAGCATTTT.

This clonotype was counted at least ten times. The chain couples TRBV5-4 to TRBJ2-3; possible D gene TRBD1, 6 bases. Trimming pared 2 bases from V and 1 base from J, leaving 14 bases between. The CDR3 runs to 16 residues. Per the germline V gene, CDR1 is SGHNT and CDR2 is YYREEE (reference sequence). The CDR3 loop reads CASSFRLNRGTDTQYF. In nucleotides, the CDR3 is TGTGCCAGCAGCTTTCGACTAAACAGGGGCACAGATACGCAGTATTTT.

This clonotype was recorded at least ten times. V is TRBV24-1 and J is TRBJ2-4, with D possibly TRBD2 on 7 matching bases. The germline V gene has CDR1 KGHDR and CDR2 SFDVKD. The CDR3 length is 18 residues. V was shortened by 7 bases and J by 0 bases, with 21 bases between the two germline ends. The DNA for the CDR3 is TGTGCCACCAGCGTTCTTGAAGAGGGGGGGCTAGCCAAAAACATTCAGTACTTC. Translated, it gives CATSVLEEGGLAKNIQYF.

This clonotype was seen a few times. The genes are TRBV3-1 and TRBJ2-3; no reliable D call. The CDR3 is 13 amino acids. Germline CDR1 LGHDT, CDR2 YNNKEL (reference sequence). Trimming left V 1 base short and J 5 bases short, with 7 bases between. This CDR3 is CASSQAGGDTQYF. The CDR3 DNA reads TGTGCCAGCAGCCAAGCGGGCGGAGATACGCAGTATTTT.

A few counts support this clonotype. This rearrangement joins TRBV7-6 to TRBJ2-2; the match to TRBD2 covers 8 bases. With V trimmed by 4 bases and J by 4 bases, 8 bases remained unmatched. This CDR3 region has 16 residues. Germline V CDR1 and CDR2: SGHVS, FNYEAQ. DNA for the CDR3: TGTGCCAGCAGCTACCCGGAGGGGACTAGCACCGGGGAGCTGTTTTTT. Its protein is CASSYPEGTSTGELFF.